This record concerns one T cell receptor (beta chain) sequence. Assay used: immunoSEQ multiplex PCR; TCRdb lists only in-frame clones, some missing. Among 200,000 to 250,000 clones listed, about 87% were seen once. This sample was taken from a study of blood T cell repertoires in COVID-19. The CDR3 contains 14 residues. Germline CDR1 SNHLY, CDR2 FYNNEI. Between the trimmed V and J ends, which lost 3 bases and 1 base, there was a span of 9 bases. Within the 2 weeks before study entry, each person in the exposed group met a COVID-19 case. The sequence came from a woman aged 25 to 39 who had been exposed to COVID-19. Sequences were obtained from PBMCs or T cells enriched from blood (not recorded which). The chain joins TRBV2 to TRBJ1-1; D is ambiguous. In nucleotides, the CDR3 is TGTGCCAGCAGTGACCCGGTAAAGAACACTGAAGCTTTCTTT. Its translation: CASSDPVKNTEAFF.